A single sample gave rise to the 27 T cell receptor beta chains below, sequenced in a study of blood T cells in healthy people across ages. A J-beta primer mix and a sample-barcoded 5' primer were used in a second PCR of roughly 6 to 11 cycles. TCRdb reanalysed the 5' RACE reads using MiXCR and keeps one entry per CDR3 protein. The sample carries 1.5 million to 2 million distinct CDR3 sequences, roughly 32% recorded once. The sequenced sample was blood. The origin of the receptors is a woman aged 25 to 39 in good health.

In regard to this clonotype: Relative to the germline gene, one junction end is altered; a read error may explain this. This rearrangement joins TRBV20-1 to TRBJ2-3; 7 bases align to TRBD1. Per germline, CDR1 DFQATT and CDR2 SNEGSKA (reference sequence). This CDR3 is 16 amino acids long. The CDR3 sequence is CSAQPHGQANTDTQYF. For the CDR3, the DNA is TGCAGTGCCCAACCCCACGGACAGGCTAACACAGATACTCAGTATTTT.

The chain carries TRBV12-3 or TRBV12-4 and TRBJ1-4; 7 bases line up with TRBD1. This CDR3 is built from 14 residues. V shed 5 bases and J 7 bases; nucleotides not matched to a gene: 7. For the CDR3, the DNA is TGTGCCAGCAGTCAAGACAGGGAAGGTGAAAAACTGTTTTTT. The encoded protein is CASSQDREGEKLFF.

This clonotype was observed many times. The chain couples TRBV20-1 to TRBJ2-5; D is possibly TRBD2 (6 bases). Germline CDR1 and CDR2: DFQATT and SNEGSKA (reference sequence). V shed 3 bases and J shed 4 bases, with 15 bases lying between them. This CDR3 is 14 amino acids long. The DNA of the CDR3 is TGCAGTGCTAGGCCTAGCGATCTCCCAGAGACCCAGTACTTC. Translating gives CSARPSDLPETQYF.

This clonotype appeared a few times. The rearrangement links TRBV20-1 to TRBJ2-5; D remains ambiguous. The CDR3 runs to 13 residues. Germline-derived CDR1 and CDR2 are DFQATT and SNEGSKA (reference sequence). V lost 1 base, J lost 3 bases, and 9 bases lay in between. The CDR3 coding sequence is TGCAGTGCTAGAGTGGATCCTGAAGAGACCCAGTACTTC. Its translation is CSARVDPEETQYF.

The V and J genes are TRBV5-1 and TRBJ2-3, with D perhaps matching TRBD1 or TRBD2 (6 bases each). CDR1 and CDR2 from the germline V gene are SGHRS and YFSETQ. Trimming removed 3 bases from V and 0 bases from J, with 14 bases in between. The CDR3 runs to 16 residues. CDR3 amino acids: CASSYGGTSSTDTQYF. CDR3 sequence (DNA): TGCGCCAGCAGCTACGGAGGGACATCTAGCACAGATACGCAGTATTTT.

This chain connects TRBV30 to TRBJ2-1, with D unresolved. V was trimmed by 2 bases and J by 2 bases, leaving 10 bases between them. The CDR3 extends over 14 amino acids. The germline V gene has CDR1 GTSNPN and CDR2 SVGIG (reference sequence). The CDR3 loop reads CAWSPQLAYNEQFF. In nucleotides, the CDR3 is TGTGCCTGGAGTCCTCAGTTAGCCTACAATGAGCAGTTCTTC.

The CDR3 nucleotides read TGTGCCAGCACTATGGACAGCCTGAACACTGAAGCTTTCTTT. It codes for CASTMDSLNTEAFF. The chain employs TRBV28 and TRBJ1-1, with D possibly matching TRBD1 (6 bases). This CDR3 comprises 14 residues. Trimming removed 7 bases from V and 0 bases from J, with 12 bases in between. Germline CDR1 reads MDHEN; CDR2 reads SYDVKM.

This clonotype was picked up a small number of times. The CDR3 DNA sequence: TGTGCCAGCAGCCCGGCCGTTGGTATTAGGGTTGAGCAGTTCTTC. Translating it yields CASSPAVGIRVEQFF. The V gene is TRBV9, the J gene TRBJ2-1; no reliable D call. CDR1 is SGDLS and CDR2 is YYNGEE in the germline V gene. Trimming stripped 4 bases from V and 9 bases from J, with 20 bases between. The CDR3 spans 15 residues. Combining the CDR3 with reference TRBV9 and TRBJ2-1 gives the whole variable domain DSGVTQTPKHLITATGQRVTLRCSPRSGDLSVYWYQQSLDQGLQFLIQYYNGEERAKGNILERFSAQQFPDLHSELNLSSLELGDSALYFCASSPAVGIRVEQFFGPGTRLTVL.

The rearrangement joins TRBV7-2 to TRBJ2-5; D remains unclear. The CDR3 sequence is 14 residues long. Germline-derived CDR1 and CDR2 are SGHTA and FQGNSA. The V gene lost 4 bases and the J gene lost 2 bases, with 11 bases spanning the gap. The CDR3 DNA is TGTGCCAGCAGCTCCCAGGACGGACAAGAGACCCAGTACTTC. This sequence encodes CASSSQDGQETQYF.

The chain carries TRBV4-1 and TRBJ1-5, with D unclear. CDR1 is MGHRA and CDR2 is YSYEKL in the germline V gene. The CDR3 extends over 16 amino acids. V was trimmed by 4 bases and J by 0 bases, leaving 13 bases between them. CDR3 amino acids: CASSPRAQTSNQPQHF. CDR3 in DNA: TGCGCCAGCAGCCCACGGGCCCAGACTAGCAATCAGCCCCAGCATTTT.

The chain is built from TRBV27 and TRBJ2-1; the D call may be TRBD1 or TRBD2 (6 bases each). V shed 0 bases and J shed 9 bases, with 18 bases lying between them. The CDR3 is made up of 16 amino acids. Germline assignment: CDR1 MNHEY and CDR2 SMNVEV (reference sequence). The CDR3 sequence: CASSLSWGAGIGEQFF. The CDR3 nucleotides are TGTGCCAGCAGTTTATCGTGGGGGGCGGGTATCGGTGAGCAGTTCTTC.

This clonotype came up a few times. CDR3 loop: CASSAGEETQYF. The DNA for the CDR3 is TGTGCCAGCAGTGCGGGGGAAGAGACCCAGTACTTC. The chain is built from TRBV2 and TRBJ2-5; maybe TRBD2 (6 bases). CDR1 and CDR2 (germline): SNHLY, FYNNEI. V was cut by 4 bases and J by 3 bases, with 6 bases left in between. This CDR3 spans 12 amino acids.

The CDR3 spells CASSWTGAGTDTQYF. DNA of the CDR3: TGCGCCAGCAGCTGGACAGGGGCGGGCACAGATACGCAGTATTTT. The chain joins TRBV5-1 to TRBJ2-3, with 9 bases aligning to TRBD1. J lost 1 base, V lost 3 bases, and 3 bases had no gene match. The CDR3 is 15 residues long. Per the germline V gene, CDR1 is SGHRS and CDR2 is YFSETQ.

This clonotype appeared a few times. The chain is built from TRBV20-1 and TRBJ2-1; D is unclear. V lost 1 base, J lost 2 bases, and 6 bases lay in between. Per the germline V gene, CDR1 is DFQATT and CDR2 is SNEGSKA (reference sequence). CDR3 size: 13 residues. The CDR3 DNA is TGCAGTGCTAGAGCAAGGACCTACAATGAGCAGTTCTTC. Amino acid sequence: CSARARTYNEQFF.

The chain carries TRBV24-1 and TRBJ2-1; 14 nucleotides line up with TRBD2. This CDR3 is built from 14 residues. The germline V gene has CDR1 KGHDR and CDR2 SFDVKD. V lost 12 bases, J lost 3 bases, and 3 bases stayed unmatched. In DNA form, the CDR3 reads TGTGCCCGACTAGCGGGAGGGGACTACAATGAGCAGTTCTTC. As protein: CARLAGGDYNEQFF.

The chain recombines TRBV20-1 with TRBJ1-1; unclear D gene. This CDR3 spans 14 amino acids. The germline CDR1 and CDR2 sequences are DFQATT and SNEGSKA (reference sequence). V dropped 2 bases and J dropped 0 bases, with 10 bases sitting between them. The CDR3 DNA sequence: TGCAGTGCTAGAAAGTCCAGCTTGAACACTGAAGCTTTCTTT. It codes for CSARKSSLNTEAFF.

This clonotype was observed a handful of times. The rearrangement links TRBV7-2 to TRBJ1-6; 9 bases match TRBD1. This CDR3 is 16 amino acids long. CDR1 and CDR2 (germline): SGHTA, FQGNSA. V dropped 1 base and J dropped 10; count of bases not matched to a gene: 8. The CDR3 sequence is CASSLGRDRVGSPLHF. In DNA, the CDR3 is TGTGCCAGCAGCTTAGGCCGGGACAGGGTTGGATCACCCCTCCACTTT.

This clonotype was picked up many times. The genes are TRBV12-3 or TRBV12-4 and TRBJ2-7; D is ambiguous. The length of the CDR3 is 14 residues. Trimming left V 7 bases short and J 0 bases short, with 13 bases between. The CDR3 region has the DNA TGTGCCAGCACCCTGGGAATCGACTCCTACGAGCAGTACTTC. Its translation is CASTLGIDSYEQYF.

The V and J genes are TRBV20-1 and TRBJ1-2; 8 nucleotides align to TRBD1. After removal of 5 bases from V and 4 bases from J, the junction contained 9 bases not matched to a gene. This CDR3 is built from 14 residues. Germline loops: CDR1 DFQATT, CDR2 SNEGSKA (reference sequence). CDR3 sequence: CSAPKGQAGYGYTF. CDR3 bases: TGCAGTGCTCCTAAGGGACAGGCCGGCTATGGCTACACCTTC.

This clonotype was picked up a small number of times. V gene TRBV5-1 combines with J gene TRBJ1-1; 11 bases line up with TRBD1. The V segment lost 4 bases and the J segment 4 bases; nucleotides outside the gene matches: 6. The germline CDR1 and CDR2 sequences are SGHRS and YFSETQ. The CDR3 totals 15 residues. The CDR3, as DNA: TGCGCCAGCAGCATGGGACAGGGGGAGGGCACTGAAGCTTTCTTT. This gives the protein CASSMGQGEGTEAFF.

The chain is built from TRBV7-6 and TRBJ2-7; D might be TRBD2 (5 bases). Trimming pared 1 base from V and 0 bases from J, leaving 10 bases between. From germline, CDR1 is SGHVS and CDR2 FNYEAQ. This CDR3 is built from 15 residues. CDR3 in DNA: TGTGCCAGCAGCTTAGTTAGCGCTAGCTCCTACGAGCAGTACTTC. It codes for CASSLVSASSYEQYF.

In this sample, this clonotype turned up a few times. The rearrangement joins TRBV6-6 to TRBJ1-1, with TRBD1 identical over 7 bases. CDR3 length equals 14 residues. V trimming: 6 bases; J trimming: 3 bases; junction bases outside the gene matches: 7. Germline-derived CDR1 and CDR2 are MNHNY and SVGAGI (reference sequence). The CDR3 protein is CASRKEGGDTEAFF. Written as DNA, the CDR3 is TGTGCCAGCAGGAAAGAAGGGGGCGACACTGAAGCTTTCTTT.

As for this clonotype: One end of the junction does not line up with germline, which may come from a read error. The chain joins TRBV12-3 or TRBV12-4 to TRBJ2-7; 9 bases are shared with TRBD2. CDR3 size: 15 residues. The CDR3 nucleotides read TGTGCCAGCAGTTCGCAGACTAGCGGCACCTACGAGCAGGACTTC. It translates to CASSSQTSGTYEQDF.

The rearrangement uses TRBV20-1 and TRBJ2-1; the D gene could be TRBD1 or TRBD2 (6 bases each). Germline CDR1 is DFQATT and CDR2 is SNEGSKA (reference sequence). There are 16 residues in the CDR3. The ends were cut back, 6 bases at V and 1 base at J, with 19 bases in the middle. Written as DNA, the CDR3 is TGCAGTGCCACACCGCCTGGAGGGGGGTCCTACAATGAGCAGTTCTTC. It encodes CSATPPGGGSYNEQFF.

This clonotype was counted many times. The V and J genes are TRBV5-5 and TRBJ2-3; D possibly corresponds to TRBD1 (7 bases). Germline V lookup: CDR1 SGHKS, CDR2 YYEKEE (reference sequence). Trimming took off 0 bases at V and 5 bases at J, with 13 bases between the two ends. This CDR3 contains 15 residues. The CDR3 bases are TGTGCCAGCAGCTTGGCGAGGGGGCGGGGAGATACGCAGTATTTT. It yields the protein CASSLARGRGDTQYF.

This chain joins TRBV5-1 and TRBJ2-3; D may correspond to TRBD1 or TRBD2 (5 bases each). The germline gives CDR1 SGHRS, CDR2 YFSETQ. CDR3 length: 14 residues. The V end was cut by 1 base, the J end by 8 bases, with 14 bases between. The CDR3 protein is CASSLWGPRSTQYF. CDR3 coding DNA: TGCGCCAGCAGCTTGTGGGGACCCAGGAGTACGCAGTATTTT.

This chain uses TRBV6-1 with TRBJ1-6; D gene uncertain. The V gene lost 6 bases and the J gene lost 1 base, with 13 bases spanning the gap. The CDR3 sequence is 16 residues long. CDR1 MNHNS and CDR2 SASEGT come from the germline V gene. CDR3 sequence (DNA): TGTGCCAGCAGCGAATACCCCAGGTCCTATAATTCACCCCTCCACTTT. Its translation is CASSEYPRSYNSPLHF.